Each of the 28 T cell receptor beta chains below was sequenced from the same sample in a study of shared clonotypes between healthy human individuals. Generated by immunoSEQ multiplex PCR, the TCRdb table keeps only in-frame clones and is missing some. The repertoire includes roughly 700,000 clones, about 90% of them detected once, and 34% sits in the top ten. Specimen: memory CD8+ T cells from PBMCs. The subset here: CD45RO+ cells pooled with CCR7-negative TemRA cells. All receptors derive from a young man in good health. Some clones in this sample may be carry-over from other donors' samples.

This chain connects TRBV5-1 to TRBJ2-7; 7 bases line up with TRBD1. The CDR3 loop spans 13 amino acids. Germline V gene data show CDR1 as SGHRS and CDR2 as YFSETQ. Trimming at V came to 4 bases and at J to 7 bases, leaving 8 bases not matched to a gene. CDR3 DNA sequence: TGCGCCAGCAGCCCGACAGGGCTGGGGGAGCAGTACTTC. Its protein product is CASSPTGLGEQYF.

This chain connects TRBV5-6 to TRBJ1-1; D gene ambiguous. CDR1 SGHDT and CDR2 YYEEEE come from the germline V gene. V gave up 4 bases and J gave up 6 bases, with 10 bases separating them. The CDR3 runs 12 residues. CDR3 in DNA: TGTGCCAGCAGCACACCCAGTTCTGAAGCTTTCTTT. Amino acid sequence: CASSTPSSEAFF. Supplemented by reference TRBV5-6 and TRBJ1-1, the full variable domain reads DAGVTQSPTHLIKTRGQQVTLRCSPKSGHDTVSWYQQALGQGPQFIFQYYEEEERQRGNFPDRFSGHQFPNYSSELNVNALLLGDSALYLCASSTPSSEAFFGQGTRLTVV.

This clone was seen only once. The J gene is TRBJ2-1, the V gene TRBV7-2; 8 bases align to TRBD2. Trimming removed 1 base from V and 7 bases from J; junction bases left unmatched: 9. Germline CDR1 and CDR2: SGHTA and FQGNSA. This CDR3 contains 16 residues. CDR3 amino acids: CASSLVPGGRENEQFF. The CDR3 DNA follows: TGTGCCAGCAGCTTAGTTCCGGGAGGGCGGGAGAATGAGCAGTTCTTC.

With regard to this clone: Other DNA sequences in the sample encode the same CDR3. This sequence joins TRBV19 and TRBJ2-7; 10 bases line up with TRBD2. V lost 3 bases to trimming and J lost 3 bases; unmatched junction nucleotides: 5. The CDR3 totals 15 residues. Germline CDR1 is LNHDA and CDR2 is SQIVND (reference sequence). CDR3: CASSISASGSYEQYF. The CDR3 coding sequence is TGTGCCAGTAGTATCTCGGCTAGCGGGAGCTACGAGCAGTACTTC.

The count of this clone is one. The rearrangement uses TRBV19 and TRBJ2-1; TRBD2 matches 9 bases. Losses at the gene ends were 7 bases for V and 0 bases for J; bases not matched to a gene: 4. The CDR3 has 15 amino acids. Per the germline V gene, CDR1 is LNHDA and CDR2 is SQIVND (reference sequence). The CDR3 sequence: CASTYSGSSYNEQFF. Here the CDR3 DNA reads TGTGCCAGTACCTATAGCGGGAGCTCCTACAATGAGCAGTTCTTC.

V usage is TRBV29-1 and J usage is TRBJ2-1; D is perhaps TRBD1 (7 bases). Germline CDR1 is SQVTM and CDR2 is ANQGSEA. The CDR3 is 14 amino acids. V was clipped by 4 bases and J by 3 bases, with 13 bases between them. The CDR3: CSVVGGDSYNEQFF. The CDR3 DNA is TGCAGCGTTGTAGGCGGGGACAGCTACAATGAGCAGTTCTTC.

CDR3 residues: CASSEVRVSSYEQYF. In DNA, the CDR3 is TGTGCCAGCAGTGAAGTTCGGGTCAGCTCCTACGAGCAGTACTTC. The V gene is TRBV2, the J gene TRBJ2-7; no clear D gene. The CDR3 extends over 15 amino acids. V lost 1 base to trimming and J lost 0 bases, with 10 bases between them. Germline V lookup: CDR1 SNHLY, CDR2 FYNNEI.

This clone was detected only once. The chain recombines TRBV7-3 with TRBJ2-2, with a weak D call TRBD1 (5 bases). Trimming took 5 bases from V and 4 from J, leaving 14 bases between them. Germline V CDR1 and CDR2: SGHTA, FQGTGA. CDR3 size: 15 residues. The CDR3 DNA sequence: TGTGCCAGCAGCCGCCCGGACACACCCACCGGGGAGCTGTTTTTT. Amino acid sequence: CASSRPDTPTGELFF.

The chain is built from TRBV5-1 and TRBJ2-1; 8 positions match TRBD2. The V gene end was trimmed by 0 bases and the J gene end by 6 bases; junction bases not matched to a gene: 2. This CDR3 spans 14 amino acids. The germline gives CDR1 SGHRS, CDR2 YFSETQ. As DNA, the CDR3 is TGCGCCAGCAGCTTGGTAACTAGCGGCAATGAGCAGTTCTTC. This gives the protein CASSLVTSGNEQFF.

This chain links TRBV9 with TRBJ2-2; D unresolved. V was trimmed by 7 bases and J by 5 bases, leaving 12 bases between them. The V gene's germline CDR1 is SGDLS and CDR2 YYNGEE. This CDR3 has 13 residues. DNA of the CDR3: TGTGCCAGCTGGGATAGTACGACCGGGGAGCTGTTTTTT. Translating gives CASWDSTTGELFF. The whole variable domain, remainder taken from reference TRBV9 and TRBJ2-2, is DSGVTQTPKHLITATGQRVTLRCSPRSGDLSVYWYQQSLDQGLQFLIQYYNGEERAKGNILERFSAQQFPDLHSELNLSSLELGDSALYFCASWDSTTGELFFGEGSRLTVL.

This chain connects TRBV4-3 to TRBJ2-1; possibly TRBD1 or TRBD2 for D (6 bases each). The germline V gene has CDR1 LGHNA and CDR2 YSLEER. V was pared by 0 bases and J by 1 base, with 22 bases between. The CDR3 has 20 residues. CDR3 sequence (DNA): TGCGCCAGCAGCCAAGATCCTTCGGGGGCAGCGGGCGGGTCCTACAATGAGCAGTTCTTC. Its translation: CASSQDPSGAAGGSYNEQFF.

CDR3 loop: CSVGQGEQYF. CDR3 DNA: TGCAGCGTTGGTCAAGGTGAGCAGTACTTC. This chain links TRBV29-1 with TRBJ2-7, with unresolved D. The V gene's germline CDR1 is SQVTM and CDR2 ANQGSEA. Trimming removed 4 bases at V and 7 bases at J, with 8 bases between. This CDR3 is 10 amino acids long.

The chain couples TRBV5-1 to TRBJ1-4; D call uncertain. CDR3 length: 13 residues. Germline V CDR1 and CDR2: SGHRS, YFSETQ. V was trimmed by 0 bases and J by 8 bases, leaving 8 bases between them. In DNA, the CDR3 is TGCGCCAGCAGCTTGGGAGGTAGAGAAAAACTGTTTTTT. Its translation is CASSLGGREKLFF.

The V gene is TRBV28, the J gene TRBJ2-1, with D perhaps matching TRBD2 (6 bases). Trimming took 5 bases from V and 2 from J, leaving 13 bases between them. Germline values: CDR1 MDHEN, CDR2 SYDVKM. CDR3 length equals 15 residues. CDR3 loop: CASSERAVAYNEQFF. The CDR3 DNA reads as TGTGCCAGCAGTGAGCGGGCCGTAGCCTACAATGAGCAGTTCTTC.

A note on this clone: Within the sample, other DNA sequences also encode this same CDR3. The chain combines TRBV9 with TRBJ2-7, with a possible D match to TRBD1 (6 bases). Trimming cost V 3 bases and J 1 base, with 11 bases left between them. The CDR3 sequence is 14 residues long. Germline V gene lookup returns CDR1 SGDLS and CDR2 YYNGEE. CDR3 protein: CASSGTGSSYEQYF. For the CDR3, the DNA is TGTGCCAGCAGCGGCACAGGGTCTTCCTACGAGCAGTACTTC. The full variable domain, rest sourced from reference TRBV9 and TRBJ2-7, is DSGVTQTPKHLITATGQRVTLRCSPRSGDLSVYWYQQSLDQGLQFLIQYYNGEERAKGNILERFSAQQFPDLHSELNLSSLELGDSALYFCASSGTGSSYEQYFGPGTRLTVT.

This clone was seen a single time. The rearrangement links TRBV27 to TRBJ1-2, with D tentatively TRBD1 (6 bases). V lost 7 bases and J lost 6, with 15 bases in between. The length of the CDR3 is 13 residues. The V gene's germline CDR1 is MNHEY and CDR2 SMNVEV (reference sequence). The CDR3 is CASKGSGVHGYTF. The CDR3 DNA sequence: TGTGCCAGCAAGGGGTCAGGGGTCCATGGCTACACCTTC.

The chain uses TRBV6-5 and TRBJ1-6; the match to TRBD1 covers 7 bases. With V trimmed by 6 bases and J by 9 bases, 11 bases remained unmatched. There are 15 residues in the CDR3. Germline V gives CDR1 MNHEY, CDR2 SVGAGI. CDR3 sequence reads: CASSTSDRMSSPLHF. CDR3 nucleotide sequence: TGTGCCAGCAGCACCTCGGACAGGATGAGTTCACCCCTCCACTTT.

V is TRBV11-2 and J is TRBJ1-5; the D is unclear. In germline, CDR1 is SGHAT, CDR2 FQNNGV. CDR3 length: 16 amino acids. V was clipped by 5 bases and J by 6 bases, with 20 bases between them. The CDR3 spells CASSLAGGFSGQPQHF. CDR3 in DNA: TGTGCCAGCAGCCTGGCAGGTGGGTTTAGCGGTCAGCCCCAGCATTTT.

The V and J genes are TRBV28 and TRBJ2-5; D remains unclear. Germline V gene lookup returns CDR1 MDHEN and CDR2 SYDVKM. This CDR3 region has 15 residues. V was clipped by 4 bases and J by 5 bases, with 17 bases between them. The CDR3 protein is CASSSRSDLRETQYF. CDR3 coding DNA: TGTGCCAGCAGTTCGAGATCGGACCTGCGCGAGACCCAGTACTTC.

The chain uses TRBV5-1 and TRBJ2-7, with unresolved D. This CDR3 comprises 16 residues. Germline V gene data show CDR1 as SGHRS and CDR2 as YFSETQ. Between the trimmed V and J ends, which lost 0 bases and 4 bases, there was a span of 17 bases. CDR3 residues: CASSLGEGPGFYEQYF. The CDR3 DNA sequence: TGCGCCAGCAGCTTGGGGGAAGGGCCTGGGTTTTACGAGCAGTACTTC.

The chain recombines TRBV27 with TRBJ2-3; 7 bases map to TRBD1. Germline lookup yields CDR1 MNHEY and CDR2 SMNVEV (reference sequence). The length of the CDR3 is 16 residues. V lost 5 bases and J lost 1; bases outside the gene matches: 9. The CDR3: CASSRDDRVGTDTQYF. The CDR3 nucleotides are TGTGCCAGCAGTAGAGACGACAGGGTTGGCACAGATACGCAGTATTTT.

The chain combines TRBV19 with TRBJ2-7; D may match TRBD1 or TRBD2 (5 bases each). CDR1 LNHDA and CDR2 SQIVND come from the germline V gene (reference sequence). Trimming stripped 3 bases from V and 0 bases from J, with 6 bases between. This CDR3 spans 13 amino acids. CDR3 residues: CASSIGASYEQYF. CDR3 sequence (DNA): TGTGCCAGTAGTATCGGGGCCTCCTACGAGCAGTACTTC. Supplemented by reference TRBV19 and TRBJ2-7, the full variable domain reads DGGITQSPKYLFRKEGQNVTLSCEQNLNHDAMYWYRQDPGQGLRLIYYSQIVNDFQKGDIAEGYSVSREKKESFPLTVTSAQKNPTAFYLCASSIGASYEQYFGPGTRLTVT.

The chain links TRBV27 to TRBJ1-2, with D unclear. This CDR3 is 14 amino acids long. Germline V CDR1 and CDR2: MNHEY, SMNVEV (reference sequence). Trimming stripped 6 bases from V and 8 bases from J, with 19 bases between. This CDR3 is CASRKAERVSGYTF. Here the CDR3 DNA reads TGTGCCAGCAGAAAGGCGGAGAGGGTTTCCGGCTACACCTTC.

The chain recombines TRBV19 with TRBJ2-7; no clear D gene. This CDR3 has 11 amino acids. Trimming pared 3 bases from V and 9 bases from J, leaving 9 bases between. Germline V CDR1 and CDR2: LNHDA, SQIVND (reference sequence). The CDR3 sequence is CASSIGTWQYF. The CDR3 DNA reads as TGTGCCAGTAGTATCGGCACATGGCAGTACTTC.

The chain has TRBV7-9 and TRBJ2-1, with 8 positions matching TRBD2. Per germline, CDR1 SEHNR and CDR2 FQNEAQ (reference sequence). J lost 4 bases, V lost 4 bases, and 6 bases had no gene match. This CDR3 is 15 amino acids long. As DNA, the CDR3 is TGTGCCAGCAGCTCCCACCAGCGGGAGTACAATGAGCAGTTCTTC. Its protein is CASSSHQREYNEQFF.

This chain connects TRBV27 to TRBJ1-1; the D is unclear. The germline V gene encodes CDR1 MNHEY and CDR2 SMNVEV (reference sequence). Trimming stripped 0 bases from V and 8 bases from J, with 10 bases between. The CDR3 covers 13 residues. This CDR3 is CASSLSAGPEAFF. The CDR3 DNA sequence: TGTGCCAGCAGTTTATCGGCAGGCCCAGAAGCTTTCTTT.

The chain has TRBV28 and TRBJ1-1; no clear D. Germline lookup yields CDR1 MDHEN and CDR2 SYDVKM. V was clipped by 5 bases and J by 4 bases, with 17 bases between them. The CDR3 is 15 residues long. CDR3 in DNA: TGTGCCAGCAGTCCTCTTAGAGTTCTTGCCACTGAAGCTTTCTTT. This gives the protein CASSPLRVLATEAFF.

As to this clone: The same CDR3 can be traced to other DNA sequences in this sample. J is TRBJ2-1 and V is TRBV28; no clear D. The CDR3 consists of 11 residues. Germline V gene lookup returns CDR1 MDHEN and CDR2 SYDVKM. V dropped 5 bases and J dropped 4 bases, with 3 bases sitting between them. In DNA, the CDR3 is TGTGCCAGCAGTGGATACAATGAGCAGTTCTTC. Its protein product is CASSGYNEQFF.